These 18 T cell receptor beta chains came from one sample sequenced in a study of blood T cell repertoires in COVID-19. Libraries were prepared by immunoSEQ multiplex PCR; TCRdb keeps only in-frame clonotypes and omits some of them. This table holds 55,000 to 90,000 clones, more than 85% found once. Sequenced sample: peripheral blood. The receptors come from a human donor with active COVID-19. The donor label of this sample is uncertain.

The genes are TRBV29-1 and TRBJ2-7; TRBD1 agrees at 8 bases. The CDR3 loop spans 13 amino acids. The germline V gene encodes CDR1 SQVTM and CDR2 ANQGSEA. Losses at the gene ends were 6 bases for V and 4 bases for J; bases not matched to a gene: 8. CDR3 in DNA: TGCAGCGTCCGGACAGGGAACGGGTACGAGCAGTACTTC. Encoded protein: CSVRTGNGYEQYF.

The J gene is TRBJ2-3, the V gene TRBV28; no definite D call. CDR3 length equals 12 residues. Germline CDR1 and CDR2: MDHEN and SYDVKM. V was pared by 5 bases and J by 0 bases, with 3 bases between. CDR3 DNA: TGTGCCAGCAGTACTAGCACAGATACGCAGTATTTT. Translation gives CASSTSTDTQYF.

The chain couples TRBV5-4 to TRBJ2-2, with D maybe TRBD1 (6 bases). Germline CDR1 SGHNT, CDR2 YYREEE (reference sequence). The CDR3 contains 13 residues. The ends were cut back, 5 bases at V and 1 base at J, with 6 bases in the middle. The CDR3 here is CASRTGNTGELFF. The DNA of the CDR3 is TGTGCCAGCAGGACAGGGAACACCGGGGAGCTGTTTTTT.

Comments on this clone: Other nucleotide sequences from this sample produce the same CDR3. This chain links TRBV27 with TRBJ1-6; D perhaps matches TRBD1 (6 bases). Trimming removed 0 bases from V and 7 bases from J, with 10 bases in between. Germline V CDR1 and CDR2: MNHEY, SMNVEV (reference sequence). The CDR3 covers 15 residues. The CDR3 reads CASSLSSQGNSPLHF. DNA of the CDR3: TGTGCCAGCAGTTTATCCTCTCAGGGGAATTCACCCCTCCACTTT.

The CDR3: CASSKTEPNEKLFF. CDR3 coding DNA: TGTGCCAGTAGTAAGACAGAACCTAATGAAAAACTGTTTTTT. This rearrangement joins TRBV19 to TRBJ1-4; TRBD1 is a possible D gene (5 bases). The CDR3 is 14 amino acids. Trimming removed 4 bases from V and 3 bases from J, with 9 bases in between. Germline CDR1 is LNHDA and CDR2 is SQIVND (reference sequence). The variable domain in full, with the rest retrieved from reference TRBV19 and TRBJ1-4, is DGGITQSPKYLFRKEGQNVTLSCEQNLNHDAMYWYRQDPGQGLRLIYYSQIVNDFQKGDIAEGYSVSREKKESFPLTVTSAQKNPTAFYLCASSKTEPNEKLFFGSGTQLSVL.

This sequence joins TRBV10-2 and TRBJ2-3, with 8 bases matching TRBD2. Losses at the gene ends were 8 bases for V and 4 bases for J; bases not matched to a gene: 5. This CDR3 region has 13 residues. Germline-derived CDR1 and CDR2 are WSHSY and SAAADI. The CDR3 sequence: CASRTSLSDTQYF. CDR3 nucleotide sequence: TGCGCCAGCCGGACTAGCTTATCAGATACGCAGTATTTT.

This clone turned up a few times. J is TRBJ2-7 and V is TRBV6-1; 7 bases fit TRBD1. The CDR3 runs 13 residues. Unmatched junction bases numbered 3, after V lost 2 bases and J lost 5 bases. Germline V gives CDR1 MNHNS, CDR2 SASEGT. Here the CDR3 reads CASSERQGDEQYF. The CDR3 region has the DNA TGTGCCAGCAGTGAAAGGCAGGGGGACGAGCAGTACTTC.

CDR3 DNA sequence: TGCGCCAGCAGCCAAGAGCCCATCCAGACTAGGGCGGGAGAAACCGGGGAGCTGTTTTTT. It translates to CASSQEPIQTRAGETGELFF. V gene TRBV4-3 combines with J gene TRBJ2-2, with 7 bases that match TRBD2. The germline gives CDR1 LGHNA, CDR2 YSLEER. This CDR3 contains 20 residues. V lost 0 bases to trimming and J lost 5 bases; unmatched junction nucleotides: 18.

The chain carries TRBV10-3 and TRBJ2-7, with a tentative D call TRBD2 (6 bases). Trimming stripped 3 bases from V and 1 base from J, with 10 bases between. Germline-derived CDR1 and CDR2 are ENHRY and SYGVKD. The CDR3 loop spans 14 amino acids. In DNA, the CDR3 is TGTGCCATCAGTGAAGGCGGGAATTCCTACGAGCAGTACTTC. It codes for CAISEGGNSYEQYF.

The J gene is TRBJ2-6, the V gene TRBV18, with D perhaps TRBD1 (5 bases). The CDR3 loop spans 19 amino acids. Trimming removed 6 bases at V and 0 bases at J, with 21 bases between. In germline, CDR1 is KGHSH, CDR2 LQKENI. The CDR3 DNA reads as TGTGCCAGCTCCCCGGTCAGGAACAGGTACCTCTCTGGGGCCAACGTCCTGACTTTC. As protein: CASSPVRNRYLSGANVLTF.

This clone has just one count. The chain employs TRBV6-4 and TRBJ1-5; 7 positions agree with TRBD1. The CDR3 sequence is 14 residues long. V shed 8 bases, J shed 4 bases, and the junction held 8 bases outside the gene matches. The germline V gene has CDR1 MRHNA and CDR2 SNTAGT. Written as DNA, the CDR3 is TGTGCCAGCCTAATCGACAGGGAGAATCAGCCCCAGCATTTT. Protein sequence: CASLIDRENQPQHF.

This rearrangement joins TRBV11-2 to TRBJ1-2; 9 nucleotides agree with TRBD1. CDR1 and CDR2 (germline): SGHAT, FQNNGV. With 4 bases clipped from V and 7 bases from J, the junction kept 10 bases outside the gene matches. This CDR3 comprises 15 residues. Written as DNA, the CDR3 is TGTGCCAGCAGCTACGGGACAGGGTTTACTCGTGGCTACACCTTC. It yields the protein CASSYGTGFTRGYTF.

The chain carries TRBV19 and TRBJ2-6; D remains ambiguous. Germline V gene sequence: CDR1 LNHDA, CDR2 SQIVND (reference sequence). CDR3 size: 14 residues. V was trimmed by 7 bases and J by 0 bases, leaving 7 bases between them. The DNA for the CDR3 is TGTGCCAGTACGGTCTACTCTGGGGCCAACGTCCTGACTTTC. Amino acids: CASTVYSGANVLTF.

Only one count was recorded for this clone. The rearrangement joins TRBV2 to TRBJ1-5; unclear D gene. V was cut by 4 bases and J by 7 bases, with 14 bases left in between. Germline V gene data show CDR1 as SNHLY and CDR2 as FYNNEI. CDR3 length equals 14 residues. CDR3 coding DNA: TGTGCCAGCAGTGTTGCGGTCCCGAGCCAGCCCCAGCATTTT. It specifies CASSVAVPSQPQHF.

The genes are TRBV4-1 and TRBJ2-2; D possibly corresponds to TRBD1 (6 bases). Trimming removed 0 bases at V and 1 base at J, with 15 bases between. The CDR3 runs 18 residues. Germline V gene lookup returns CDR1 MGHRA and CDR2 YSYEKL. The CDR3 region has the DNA TGCGCCAGCAGCCAAGATCCCACCGGGACACGGAACACCGGGGAGCTGTTTTTT. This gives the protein CASSQDPTGTRNTGELFF.

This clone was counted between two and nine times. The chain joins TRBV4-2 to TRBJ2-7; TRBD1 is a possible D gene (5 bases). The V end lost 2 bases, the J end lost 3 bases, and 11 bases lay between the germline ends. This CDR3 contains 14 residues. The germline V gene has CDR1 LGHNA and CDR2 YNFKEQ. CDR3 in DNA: TGTGCCAGCAGCCAAACTCAGGGTAACTACGAGCAGTACTTC. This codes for CASSQTQGNYEQYF.

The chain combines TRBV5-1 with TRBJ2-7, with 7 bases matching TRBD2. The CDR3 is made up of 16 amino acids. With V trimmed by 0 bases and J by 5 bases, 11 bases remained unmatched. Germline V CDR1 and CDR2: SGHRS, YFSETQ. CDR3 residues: CASSLAGGRDRDEQYF. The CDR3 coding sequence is TGCGCCAGCAGCTTGGCCGGTGGGAGGGATAGGGACGAGCAGTACTTC. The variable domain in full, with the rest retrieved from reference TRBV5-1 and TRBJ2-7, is KAGVTQTPRYLIKTRGQQVTLSCSPISGHRSVSWYQQTPGQGLQFLFEYFSETQRNKGNFPGRFSGRQFSNSRSEMNVSTLELGDSALYLCASSLAGGRDRDEQYFGPGTRLTVT.

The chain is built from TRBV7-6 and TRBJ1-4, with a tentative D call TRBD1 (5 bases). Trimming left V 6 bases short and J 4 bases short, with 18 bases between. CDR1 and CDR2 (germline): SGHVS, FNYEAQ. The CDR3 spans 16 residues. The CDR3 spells CASSSGRARGNEKLFF. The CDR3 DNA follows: TGTGCCAGCAGTAGCGGCAGGGCAAGGGGTAATGAAAAACTGTTTTTT.